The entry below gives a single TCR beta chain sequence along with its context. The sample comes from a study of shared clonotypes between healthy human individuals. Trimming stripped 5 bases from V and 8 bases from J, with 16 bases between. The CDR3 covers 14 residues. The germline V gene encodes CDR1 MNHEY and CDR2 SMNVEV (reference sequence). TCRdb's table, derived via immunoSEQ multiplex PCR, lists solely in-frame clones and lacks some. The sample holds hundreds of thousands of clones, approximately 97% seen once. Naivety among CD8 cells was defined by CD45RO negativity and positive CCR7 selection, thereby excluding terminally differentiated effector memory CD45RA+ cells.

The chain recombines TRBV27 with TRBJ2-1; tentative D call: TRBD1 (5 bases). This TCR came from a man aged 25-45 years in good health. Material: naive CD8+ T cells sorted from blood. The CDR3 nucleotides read TGTGCCAGCAGTCCACAGGCGGCAAGCGATGAGCAGTTCTTC. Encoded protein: CASSPQAASDEQFF.